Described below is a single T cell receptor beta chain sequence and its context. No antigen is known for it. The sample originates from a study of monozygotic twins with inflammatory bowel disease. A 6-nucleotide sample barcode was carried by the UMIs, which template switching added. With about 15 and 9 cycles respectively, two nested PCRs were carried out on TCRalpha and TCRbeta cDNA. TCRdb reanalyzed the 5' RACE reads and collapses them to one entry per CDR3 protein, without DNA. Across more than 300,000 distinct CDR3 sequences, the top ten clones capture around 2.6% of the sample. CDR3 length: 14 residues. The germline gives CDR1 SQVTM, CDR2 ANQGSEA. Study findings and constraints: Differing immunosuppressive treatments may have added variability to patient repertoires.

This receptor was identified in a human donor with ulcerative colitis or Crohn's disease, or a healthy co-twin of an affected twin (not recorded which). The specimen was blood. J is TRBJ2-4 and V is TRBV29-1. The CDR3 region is CSVEEVFAKNIQYF.